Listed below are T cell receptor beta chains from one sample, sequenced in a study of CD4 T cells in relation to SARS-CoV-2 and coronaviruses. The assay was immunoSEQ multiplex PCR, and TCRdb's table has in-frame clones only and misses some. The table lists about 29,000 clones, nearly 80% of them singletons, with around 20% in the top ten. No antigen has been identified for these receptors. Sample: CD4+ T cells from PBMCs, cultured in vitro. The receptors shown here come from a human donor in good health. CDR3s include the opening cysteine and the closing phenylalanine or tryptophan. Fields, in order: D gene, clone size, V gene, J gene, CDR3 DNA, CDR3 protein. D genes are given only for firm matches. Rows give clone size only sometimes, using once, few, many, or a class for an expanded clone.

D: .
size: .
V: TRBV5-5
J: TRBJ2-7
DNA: TGTGCCAGCAGCTTGGCAGGTTACTCCTACGAGCAGTACTTC
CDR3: CASSLAGYSYEQYF

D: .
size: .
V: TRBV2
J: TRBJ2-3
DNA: TGTGCCAACTCGCGCGGGCCTCCCGTCCCAGATACGCAGTATTTT
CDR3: CANSRGPPVPDTQYF

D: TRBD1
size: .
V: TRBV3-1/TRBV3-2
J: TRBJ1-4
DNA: TGTGCCAGCAGCCAAACAAGCTTATTACCGGGACAGGGGAATGAAAAACTGTTTTTT
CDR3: CASSQTSLLPGQGNEKLFF

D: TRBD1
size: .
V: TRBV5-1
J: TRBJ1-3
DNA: TGCGCCAGCACACTAGGGACAGGGGTTACGAGAAACACCATATATTTT
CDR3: CASTLGTGVTRNTIYF

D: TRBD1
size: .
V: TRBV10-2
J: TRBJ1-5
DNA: TGCGCCAGCAGTCGACAGGGACAGGGCTCTAATCAGCCCCAGCATTTT
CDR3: CASSRQGQGSNQPQHF

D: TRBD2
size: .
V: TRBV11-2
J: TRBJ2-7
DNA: TGTGCCAGCAGCTCGTTAGCGGGGGGGCCCGAGCAGTACTTC
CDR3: CASSSLAGGPEQYF

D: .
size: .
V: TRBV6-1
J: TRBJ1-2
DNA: TGTGCCAGCAGTGAGCGTGGCAGTGTTTCGCTAAGAACGCGCTACACCTTC
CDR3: CASSERGSVSLRTRYTF

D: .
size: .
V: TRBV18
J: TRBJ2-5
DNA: TGTGCCAGCCGGGAAGGGGCGGAGACCCAGTACTTC
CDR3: CASREGAETQYF

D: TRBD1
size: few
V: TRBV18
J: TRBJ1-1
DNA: TGTGCCAGCTCAGGGACAGGGGAAGGTGAAGCTTTCTTT
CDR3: CASSGTGEGEAFF

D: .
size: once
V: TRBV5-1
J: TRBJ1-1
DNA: TGCGCCAGCAGGATCTGGGACGCGGAAACTGAAGCTTTCTTT
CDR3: CASRIWDAETEAFF

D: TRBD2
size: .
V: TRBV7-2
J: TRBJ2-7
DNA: TGTGCCAGCAGCTCCCGGACTAGCGGGGGGTCCGAGCAGTACTTC
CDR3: CASSSRTSGGSEQYF